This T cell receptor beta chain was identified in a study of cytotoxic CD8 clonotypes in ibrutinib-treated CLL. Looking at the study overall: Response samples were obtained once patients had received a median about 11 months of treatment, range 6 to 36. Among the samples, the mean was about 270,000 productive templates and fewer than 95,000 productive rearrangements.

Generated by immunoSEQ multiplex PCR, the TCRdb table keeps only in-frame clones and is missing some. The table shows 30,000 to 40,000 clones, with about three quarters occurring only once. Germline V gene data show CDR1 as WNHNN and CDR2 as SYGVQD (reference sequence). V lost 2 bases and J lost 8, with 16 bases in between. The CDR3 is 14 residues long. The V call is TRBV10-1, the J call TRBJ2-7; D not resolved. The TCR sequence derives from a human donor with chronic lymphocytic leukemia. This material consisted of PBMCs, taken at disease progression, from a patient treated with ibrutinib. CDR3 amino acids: CASSEDPAVGQQYF. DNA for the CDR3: TGCGCCAGCAGTGAGGATCCTGCGGTAGGCCAGCAGTACTTC.